The rows below give T cell receptor beta chains drawn from one sample of a study of T cells in Graves' hyperthyroidism and ophthalmopathy. TCRdb independently ran MiXCR on the multiplex PCR reads; one entry per CDR3 protein. The sample records 600,000 to 650,000 distinct CDR3 sequences, roughly 17% being singletons. The sample consisted of blood. The origin of the receptors is a woman in her twenties or thirties with Graves' hyperthyroidism. Each CDR3 is given with its conserved first and last residue. D genes are given only for firm matches. Clone size is given for some rows only: seen once, a few or many times, or a class if the clone is expanded.

j_gene: TRBJ2-1; v_gene: TRBV12-3/TRBV12-4; d_gene: .; abundance: many; CDR3aa: CASSQYGTVNEQFF; CDR3nt: TGTGCCAGCAGCCAGTATGGGACTGTCAATGAGCAGTTCTTC
j_gene: TRBJ2-7; v_gene: TRBV20-1; d_gene: .; abundance: .; CDR3aa: CSASVAGSSYEQYF; CDR3nt: TGCAGTGCTAGCGTGGCGGGGAGCTCCTACGAGCAGTACTTC
j_gene: TRBJ1-2; v_gene: TRBV20-1; d_gene: .; abundance: many; CDR3aa: CSAALDGREGYTF; CDR3nt: TGCAGTGCGGCACTGGACGGTCGGGAGGGCTACACCTTC
j_gene: TRBJ2-1; v_gene: TRBV2; d_gene: .; abundance: many; CDR3aa: CASMGGASYNEQFF; CDR3nt: TGTGCCAGCATGGGGGGGGCCTCCTACAATGAGCAGTTCTTC
j_gene: TRBJ1-6; v_gene: TRBV10-3; d_gene: TRBD1; abundance: .; CDR3aa: CAIRTGTGNSPLHF; CDR3nt: TGTGCCATCAGGACCGGGACAGGCAATTCACCCCTCCACTTT
j_gene: TRBJ1-5; v_gene: TRBV28; d_gene: .; abundance: .; CDR3aa: CASSPDGAYEPQHF; CDR3nt: TGTGCCAGCAGTCCTGACGGGGCTTATGAGCCCCAGCATTTT
j_gene: TRBJ2-2; v_gene: TRBV2; d_gene: .; abundance: many; CDR3aa: CASSPLRVELFF; CDR3nt: TGTGCCAGCAGTCCCTTGAGGGTGGAGCTGTTTTTT
j_gene: TRBJ1-3; v_gene: TRBV30; d_gene: .; abundance: few; CDR3aa: CAWRSPGNTIYF; CDR3nt: TGTGCCTGGAGGAGCCCTGGAAACACCATATATTTT
j_gene: TRBJ2-2; v_gene: TRBV28; d_gene: .; abundance: few; CDR3aa: CASTLGWGQGDTGELFF; CDR3nt: TGTGCCAGCACCTTAGGTTGGGGCCAGGGAGACACCGGGGAGCTGTTTTTT
j_gene: TRBJ2-1; v_gene: TRBV2; d_gene: TRBD2; abundance: many; CDR3aa: CASSEGIAGYNEQFF; CDR3nt: TGTGCCAGCAGTGAAGGAATAGCGGGGTACAATGAGCAGTTCTTC
j_gene: TRBJ2-2; v_gene: TRBV19; d_gene: .; abundance: .; CDR3aa: CASSAPQQSNTGELFF; CDR3nt: TGTGCCAGTAGTGCGCCGCAACAGTCGAACACCGGGGAGCTGTTTTTT
j_gene: TRBJ2-1; v_gene: TRBV5-1; d_gene: TRBD2; abundance: few; CDR3aa: CASSLGASGSYYNEQFF; CDR3nt: TGCGCCAGCAGCTTGGGGGCTAGCGGGAGTTACTACAATGAGCAGTTCTTC
j_gene: TRBJ1-4; v_gene: TRBV5-4; d_gene: TRBD1; abundance: few; CDR3aa: CASSSGQGSEKLFF; CDR3nt: TGTGCCAGCAGCTCGGGACAGGGAAGTGAAAAACTGTTTTTT
j_gene: TRBJ1-1; v_gene: TRBV6-1; d_gene: TRBD1; abundance: .; CDR3aa: CASNPDRGRRGLTEAFF; CDR3nt: TGTGCCAGCAACCCGGACAGGGGGCGCAGGGGGCTCACTGAAGCTTTCTTT
j_gene: TRBJ2-1; v_gene: TRBV25-1; d_gene: .; abundance: few; CDR3aa: CASSTPRDPYNEQFF; CDR3nt: TGTGCCAGCAGCACTCCCCGGGACCCTTACAATGAGCAGTTCTTC
j_gene: TRBJ1-1; v_gene: TRBV5-1; d_gene: .; abundance: many; CDR3aa: CASSFRTPGTEAFF; CDR3nt: TGCGCCAGCAGCTTCCGGACTCCCGGCACTGAAGCTTTCTTT
j_gene: TRBJ2-3; v_gene: TRBV12-3/TRBV12-4; d_gene: .; abundance: many; CDR3aa: CASTTRLTDTQYF; CDR3nt: TGTGCCAGCACCACCCGTCTAACAGATACGCAGTATTTT
j_gene: TRBJ1-2; v_gene: TRBV29-1; d_gene: TRBD1; abundance: .; CDR3aa: CSVSDRVNYGYTF; CDR3nt: TGCAGCGTTTCGGACAGGGTCAACTATGGCTACACCTTC
j_gene: TRBJ1-5; v_gene: TRBV18; d_gene: TRBD1; abundance: .; CDR3aa: CASSPEKQGFQPQHF; CDR3nt: TGTGCCAGCTCACCAGAAAAACAGGGGTTTCAGCCCCAGCATTTT
j_gene: TRBJ2-7; v_gene: TRBV2; d_gene: TRBD2; abundance: .; CDR3aa: CASSPGLAGGMYEQYF; CDR3nt: TGTGCCAGCAGTCCGGGACTAGCGGGAGGGATGTACGAGCAGTACTTC
j_gene: TRBJ2-2; v_gene: TRBV19; d_gene: .; abundance: .; CDR3aa: CASSIAGELFF; CDR3nt: TGTGCCAGTAGTATTGCCGGGGAGCTGTTTTTT
j_gene: TRBJ2-6; v_gene: TRBV28; d_gene: .; abundance: few; CDR3aa: CASSLRGTGANVLTF; CDR3nt: TGTGCCAGCAGTTTGAGGGGGACTGGGGCCAACGTCCTGACTTTC
j_gene: TRBJ2-7; v_gene: TRBV29-1; d_gene: .; abundance: many; CDR3aa: CSVAQGSSYEQYF; CDR3nt: TGCAGCGTAGCACAGGGTTCCTCCTACGAGCAGTACTTC
j_gene: TRBJ2-1; v_gene: TRBV6-1; d_gene: .; abundance: .; CDR3aa: CASSPPRGFRNEQFF; CDR3nt: TGTGCCAGCAGCCCCCCCCGCGGTTTTAGAAATGAGCAGTTCTTC
j_gene: TRBJ2-7; v_gene: TRBV28; d_gene: TRBD1; abundance: .; CDR3aa: CASSGQGVAPYEQYF; CDR3nt: TGTGCCAGCAGTGGACAGGGGGTTGCCCCCTACGAGCAGTACTTC
j_gene: TRBJ2-3; v_gene: TRBV15; d_gene: TRBD2; abundance: .; CDR3aa: CATSRDGGSGNSDTQYF; CDR3nt: TGTGCCACCAGCAGAGACGGGGGGAGCGGGAATTCAGATACGCAGTATTTT
j_gene: TRBJ2-7; v_gene: TRBV18; d_gene: TRBD1; abundance: many; CDR3aa: CASRVGQGIGYEQYF; CDR3nt: TGTGCCAGCAGAGTGGGACAGGGAATCGGCTACGAGCAGTACTTC
j_gene: TRBJ2-5; v_gene: TRBV30; d_gene: .; abundance: few; CDR3aa: CAWSLLETQYF; CDR3nt: TGTGCCTGGAGTCTATTGGAGACCCAGTACTTC
j_gene: TRBJ2-1; v_gene: TRBV3-1; d_gene: .; abundance: many; CDR3aa: CASSPPDLRNEQFF; CDR3nt: TGTGCCAGCAGCCCCCCGGACCTACGCAATGAGCAGTTCTTC
j_gene: TRBJ1-1; v_gene: TRBV4-1; d_gene: TRBD1; abundance: .; CDR3aa: CASSHSRTGGTEAFF; CDR3nt: TGCGCCAGCAGCCACTCTAGGACAGGGGGCACTGAAGCTTTCTTT
j_gene: TRBJ2-5; v_gene: TRBV5-8; d_gene: .; abundance: .; CDR3aa: CASSKRTAGLQETQYF; CDR3nt: TGTGCCAGCAGCAAGAGGACGGCGGGCCTTCAAGAGACCCAGTACTTC